This TCR beta chain emerged from a study of shared clonotypes between healthy human individuals. General study results and limits: Apart from blood, nothing was sampled; tissue repertoires likely differ.

The method was immunoSEQ multiplex PCR; TCRdb's version includes in-frame clones alone and lacks a portion of them. The sample consists of millions of clones, approximately 95% of them appearing once. From CD4+ cells came CD45RA+ naive and CD45RA-negative memory subsets. Regarding this clone: The antigen is unknown.

The CDR3 is made up of 14 amino acids. Trimming cost V 6 bases and J 4 bases, with 16 bases left between them. The V gene's germline CDR1 is SEHNR and CDR2 FQNEAQ (reference sequence). The genes are TRBV7-9 and TRBJ2-7; D call uncertain. Sequenced: naive CD4+ T cells sorted from blood. This sample's subset: CD45RA+ positively selected. This TCR came from a man between 18 and 35 years old in good health. The CDR3 region is CASSEVDGVYEQYF. Here the CDR3 DNA reads TGTGCCAGCAGTGAAGTTGATGGGGTGTACGAGCAGTACTTC.